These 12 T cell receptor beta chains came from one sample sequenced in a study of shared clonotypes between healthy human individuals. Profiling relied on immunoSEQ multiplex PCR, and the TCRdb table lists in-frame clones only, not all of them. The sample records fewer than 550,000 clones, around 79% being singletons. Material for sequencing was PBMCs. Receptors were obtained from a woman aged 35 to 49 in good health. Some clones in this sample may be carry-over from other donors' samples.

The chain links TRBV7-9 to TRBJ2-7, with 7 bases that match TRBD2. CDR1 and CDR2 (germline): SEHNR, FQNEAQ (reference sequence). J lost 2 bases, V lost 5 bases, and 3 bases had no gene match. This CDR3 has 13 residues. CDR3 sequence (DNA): TGTGCCAGCAGCCCTAGCGGAACCTACGAGCAGTACTTC. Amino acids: CASSPSGTYEQYF.

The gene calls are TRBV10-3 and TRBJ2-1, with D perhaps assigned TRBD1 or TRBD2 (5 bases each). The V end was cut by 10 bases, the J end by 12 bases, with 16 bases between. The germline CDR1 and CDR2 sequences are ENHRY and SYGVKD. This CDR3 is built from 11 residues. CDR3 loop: CATTSRGLQFF. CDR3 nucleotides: TGTGCCACGACCTCCCGGGGCCTGCAGTTCTTC.

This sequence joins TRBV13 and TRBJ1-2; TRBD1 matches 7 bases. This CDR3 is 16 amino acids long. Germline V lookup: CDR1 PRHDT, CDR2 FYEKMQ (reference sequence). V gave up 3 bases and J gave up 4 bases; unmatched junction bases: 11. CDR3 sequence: CASSLNLGQSFYGYTF. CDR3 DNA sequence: TGTGCCAGCAGCTTGAACCTGGGACAGTCTTTCTATGGCTACACCTTC.

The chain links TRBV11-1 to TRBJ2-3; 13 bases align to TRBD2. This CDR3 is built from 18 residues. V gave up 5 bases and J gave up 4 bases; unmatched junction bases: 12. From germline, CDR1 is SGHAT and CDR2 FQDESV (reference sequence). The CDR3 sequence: CASSPRRLAGGRADTQYF. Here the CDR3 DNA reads TGTGCCAGCAGCCCCCGAAGACTAGCGGGAGGCCGGGCAGATACGCAGTATTTT.

The CDR3 nucleotides are TGTGCCAGCAAACAGGCCTTCGCCAAAAACATTCAGTACTTC. Translated, it gives CASKQAFAKNIQYF. The rearrangement joins TRBV6-5 to TRBJ2-4; D may be TRBD1 (5 bases). The CDR3 length is 14 residues. Germline CDR1 reads MNHEY; CDR2 reads SVGAGI. V lost 7 bases and J lost 1, with 11 bases in between.

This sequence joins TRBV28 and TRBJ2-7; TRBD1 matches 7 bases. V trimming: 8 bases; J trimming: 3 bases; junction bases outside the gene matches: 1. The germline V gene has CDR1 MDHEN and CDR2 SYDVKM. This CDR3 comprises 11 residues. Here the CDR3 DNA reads TGTGCCAGCGGGGACAGCTACGAGCAGTACTTC. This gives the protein CASGDSYEQYF.

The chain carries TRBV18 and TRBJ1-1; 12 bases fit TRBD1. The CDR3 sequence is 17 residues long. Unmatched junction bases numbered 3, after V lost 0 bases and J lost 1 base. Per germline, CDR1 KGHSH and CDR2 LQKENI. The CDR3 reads CASSPPGQGAWNTEAFF. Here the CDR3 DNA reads TGTGCCAGCTCACCACCGGGACAGGGGGCTTGGAACACTGAAGCTTTCTTT. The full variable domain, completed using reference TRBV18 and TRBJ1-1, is NAGVMQNPRHLVRRRGQEARLRCSPMKGHSHVYWYRQLPEEGLKFMVYLQKENIIDESGMPKERFSAEFPKEGPSILRIQQVVRGDSAAYFCASSPPGQGAWNTEAFFGQGTRLTVV.

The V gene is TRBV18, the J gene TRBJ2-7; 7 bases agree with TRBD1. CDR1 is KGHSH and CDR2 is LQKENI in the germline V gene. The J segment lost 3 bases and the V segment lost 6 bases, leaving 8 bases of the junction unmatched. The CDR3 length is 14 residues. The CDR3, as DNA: TGTGCCAGCTCCGCCGGGACAGAGATCTACGAGCAGTACTTC. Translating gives CASSAGTEIYEQYF.

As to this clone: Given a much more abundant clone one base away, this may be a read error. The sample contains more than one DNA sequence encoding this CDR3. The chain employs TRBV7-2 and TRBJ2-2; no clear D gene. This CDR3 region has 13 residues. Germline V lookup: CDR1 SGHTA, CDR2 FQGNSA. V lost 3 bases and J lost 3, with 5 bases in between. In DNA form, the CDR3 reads TGTGCCAGCAGCTTGGACCACACCGGGGAGCTGTTTTTT. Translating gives CASSLDHTGELFF.

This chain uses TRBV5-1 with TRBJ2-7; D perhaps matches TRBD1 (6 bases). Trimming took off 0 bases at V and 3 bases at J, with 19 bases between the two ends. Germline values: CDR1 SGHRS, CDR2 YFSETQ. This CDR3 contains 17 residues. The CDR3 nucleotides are TGCGCCAGCAGCTTGGGTGGGACAACCGTCGTGTTCTACGAGCAGTACTTC. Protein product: CASSLGGTTVVFYEQYF.

The CDR3 DNA is TGTGCCAGCAGCACGCATGCAACTAATGAAAAACTGTTTTTT. It codes for CASSTHATNEKLFF. The chain combines TRBV9 with TRBJ1-4; D not certain. This CDR3 is built from 14 residues. The germline V and J ends were trimmed by 4 bases and 0 bases, with 7 bases remaining between them. The germline CDR1 and CDR2 sequences are SGDLS and YYNGEE. Drawing the rest from reference TRBV9 and TRBJ1-4, the complete variable domain is DSGVTQTPKHLITATGQRVTLRCSPRSGDLSVYWYQQSLDQGLQFLIQYYNGEERAKGNILERFSAQQFPDLHSELNLSSLELGDSALYFCASSTHATNEKLFFGSGTQLSVL.

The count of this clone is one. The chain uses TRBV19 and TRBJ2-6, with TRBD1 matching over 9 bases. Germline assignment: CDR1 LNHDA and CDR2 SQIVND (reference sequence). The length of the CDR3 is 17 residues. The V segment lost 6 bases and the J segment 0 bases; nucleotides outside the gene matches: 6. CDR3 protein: CASRGQGPSSGANVLTF. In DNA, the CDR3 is TGTGCCAGTAGGGGACAGGGACCGAGCTCTGGGGCCAACGTCCTGACTTTC.